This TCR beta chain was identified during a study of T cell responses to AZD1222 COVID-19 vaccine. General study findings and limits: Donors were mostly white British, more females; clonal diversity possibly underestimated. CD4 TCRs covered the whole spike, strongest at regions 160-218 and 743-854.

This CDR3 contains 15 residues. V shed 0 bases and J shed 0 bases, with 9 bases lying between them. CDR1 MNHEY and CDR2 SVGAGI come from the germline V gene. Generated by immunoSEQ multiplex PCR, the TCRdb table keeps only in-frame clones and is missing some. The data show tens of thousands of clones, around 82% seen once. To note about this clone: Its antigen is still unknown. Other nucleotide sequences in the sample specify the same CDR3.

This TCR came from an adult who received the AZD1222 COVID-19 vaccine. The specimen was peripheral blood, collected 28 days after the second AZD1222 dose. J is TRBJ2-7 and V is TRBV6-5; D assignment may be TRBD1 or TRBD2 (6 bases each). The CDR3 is CASSYSGGSSYEQYF. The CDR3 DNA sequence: TGTGCCAGCAGTTACTCAGGGGGGAGCTCCTACGAGCAGTACTTC.